The clone carrying this T cell receptor beta chain appeared a few times. TCRdb reprocessed the RT-PCR reads with MiXCR, giving one entry per CDR3 protein. Found here are 160,000 or so distinct CDR3 sequences, about a tenth of them singletons; the top ten hold around 12%. Trimming took off 4 bases at V and 7 bases at J, with 12 bases between the two ends. Germline V gives CDR1 SQVTM, CDR2 ANQGSEA. CDR3 size: 12 residues. This sample is part of a study of response to subunit inactivated influenza vaccine. Here the sequenced sample was non-naive T cells sorted from PBMCs, taken more than 35 days after vaccination. This receptor was obtained from a man between 50 and 59 years old who received an inactivated influenza vaccine. The chain carries TRBV29-1 and TRBJ2-3; D is undetermined. The CDR3 bases are TGCAGCGTTGGCCTCGACCCTAATACGCAGTATTTT. It yields the protein CSVGLDPNTQYF.